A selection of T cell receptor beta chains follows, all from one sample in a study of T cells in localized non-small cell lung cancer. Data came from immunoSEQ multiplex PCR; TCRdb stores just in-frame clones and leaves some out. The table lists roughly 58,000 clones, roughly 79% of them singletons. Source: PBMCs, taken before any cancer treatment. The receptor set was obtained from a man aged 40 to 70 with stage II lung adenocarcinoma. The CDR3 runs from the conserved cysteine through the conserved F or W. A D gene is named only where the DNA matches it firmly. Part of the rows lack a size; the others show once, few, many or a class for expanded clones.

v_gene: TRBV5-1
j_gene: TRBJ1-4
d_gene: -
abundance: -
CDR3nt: TGCGCCAGCAGCTTACAGGGAATCGCAACTAATGAAAAACTGTTTTTT
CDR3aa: CASSLQGIATNEKLFF

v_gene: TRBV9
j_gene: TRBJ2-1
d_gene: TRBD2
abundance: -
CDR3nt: TGTGCCAGCAGCGTCCAAGCGGGAGGGCCTTTTTGGCAGTTCTTC
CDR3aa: CASSVQAGGPFWQFF

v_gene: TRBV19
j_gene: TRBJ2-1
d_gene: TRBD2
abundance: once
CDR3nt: TGTGCCACCTCAGATCTAGCGGGAGGCCACAATGAGCAGTTCTTC
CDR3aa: CATSDLAGGHNEQFF

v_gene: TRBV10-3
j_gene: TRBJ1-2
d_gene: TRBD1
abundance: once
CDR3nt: TGTGCCATCAGTGCGATAAGGGGGCAGGATGGCTACACCTTC
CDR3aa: CAISAIRGQDGYTF

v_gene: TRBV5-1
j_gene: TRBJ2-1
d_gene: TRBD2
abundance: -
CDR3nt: TGCGCCAGCAGCTCCACCGGGACTAGCATCAATGAGCAGTTCTTC
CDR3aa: CASSSTGTSINEQFF

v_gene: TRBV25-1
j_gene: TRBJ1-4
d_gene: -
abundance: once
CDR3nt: TGTGCCAGCAGTGAAACACCTAATGAAAAACTGTTTTTT
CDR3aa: CASSETPNEKLFF

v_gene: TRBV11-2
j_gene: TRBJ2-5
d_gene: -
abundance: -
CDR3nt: TGTGCCAGCAGCCAGGAAGCGTCGTACCAAGAGACCCAGTACTTC
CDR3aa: CASSQEASYQETQYF

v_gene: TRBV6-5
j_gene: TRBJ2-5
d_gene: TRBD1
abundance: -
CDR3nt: TGTGCCACCCGCGACAGGGGAGAGACCCAGTACTTC
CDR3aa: CATRDRGETQYF

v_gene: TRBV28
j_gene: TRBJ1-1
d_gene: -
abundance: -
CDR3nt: TGTGCCAGCAGGAACCCGGGGACTGAAGCTTTCTTT
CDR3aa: CASRNPGTEAFF

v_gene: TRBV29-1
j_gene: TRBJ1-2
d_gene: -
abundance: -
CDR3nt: TGCAGCGTTGACTTTGGGAGAAACTATGGCTACACCTTC
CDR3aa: CSVDFGRNYGYTF

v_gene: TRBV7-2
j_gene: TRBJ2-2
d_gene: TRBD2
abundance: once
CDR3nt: TGTGCCAGCAGCTCGCCAGCGGGAGGGAACACCGGGGAGCTGTTTTTT
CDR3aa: CASSSPAGGNTGELFF

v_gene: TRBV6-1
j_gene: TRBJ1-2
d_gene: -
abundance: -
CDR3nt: TGTGCCAGCAGTGAAGAGGTAGCTAACTATGGCTACACCTTC
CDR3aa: CASSEEVANYGYTF

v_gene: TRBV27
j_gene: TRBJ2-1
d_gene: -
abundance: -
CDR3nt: TGTGCCAGCAGTTTATTCGGGCCTAACTACAATGAGCAGTTCTTC
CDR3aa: CASSLFGPNYNEQFF

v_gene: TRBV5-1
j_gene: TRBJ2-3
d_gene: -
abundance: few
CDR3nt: TGCGCCAGCAGCTTGGGGCAGGGCGCAGATACGCAGTATTTT
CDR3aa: CASSLGQGADTQYF

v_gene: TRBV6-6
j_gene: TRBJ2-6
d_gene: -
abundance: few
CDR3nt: TGTGCCAGCAGTTACAGGGCGGGGGCCAACGTCCTGACTTTC
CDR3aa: CASSYRAGANVLTF

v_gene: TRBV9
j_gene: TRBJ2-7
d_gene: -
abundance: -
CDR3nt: TGTGCCAGCAGCGCCGAGGGGGGACGGTTCTCCTACGAGCAGTACTTC
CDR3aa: CASSAEGGRFSYEQYF

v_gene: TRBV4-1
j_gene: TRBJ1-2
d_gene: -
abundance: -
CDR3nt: TGCGCCAGCAGCGGGGAGGGAGAGGGCTATGGCTACACCTTC
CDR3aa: CASSGEGEGYGYTF

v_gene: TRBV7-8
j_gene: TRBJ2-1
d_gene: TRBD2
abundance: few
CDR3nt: TGTGCCAGCACCCATCGGCGGGAGGTAGGCAATGAGCAGTTCTTC
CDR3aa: CASTHRREVGNEQFF

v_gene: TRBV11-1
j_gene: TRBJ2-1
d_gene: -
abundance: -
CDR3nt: TGTGCCAGCAGCCAAGGTTCTTCCTACAATGAGCAGTTCTTC
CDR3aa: CASSQGSSYNEQFF

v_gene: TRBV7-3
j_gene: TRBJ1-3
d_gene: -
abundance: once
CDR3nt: TGTGCCAGCAGCCTCACGACAGGCCTCTCTGGAAACACCATATATTTT
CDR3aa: CASSLTTGLSGNTIYF

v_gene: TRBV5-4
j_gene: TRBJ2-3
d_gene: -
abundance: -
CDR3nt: TGTGCCAGCAGCTTGGGAGGGAGCACAGATACGCAGTATTTT
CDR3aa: CASSLGGSTDTQYF

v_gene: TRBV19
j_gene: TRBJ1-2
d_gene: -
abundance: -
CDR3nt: TGTGCCAGTAGGACCCCGGGGAACTATGGCTACACCTTC
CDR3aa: CASRTPGNYGYTF

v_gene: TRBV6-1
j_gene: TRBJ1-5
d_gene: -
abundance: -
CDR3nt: TGTGCCAGCAGTGAAGAGGCAGAAAATTCCTATCAGCCCCAGCATTTT
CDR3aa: CASSEEAENSYQPQHF

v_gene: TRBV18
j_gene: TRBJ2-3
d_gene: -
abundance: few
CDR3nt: TGTGCCAGCTCACGAGAGTTTACAGATACGCAGTATTTT
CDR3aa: CASSREFTDTQYF

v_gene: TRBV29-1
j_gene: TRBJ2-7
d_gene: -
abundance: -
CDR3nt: TGCAGCGTTGAGTCGCCTACTTCCACCTACGAGCAGTACTTC
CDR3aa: CSVESPTSTYEQYF

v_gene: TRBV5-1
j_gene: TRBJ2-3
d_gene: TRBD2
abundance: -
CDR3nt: TGCGCCAGCAGCTTGGCACTAGCGGGAGTGGGGGATACGCAGTATTTT
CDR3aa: CASSLALAGVGDTQYF

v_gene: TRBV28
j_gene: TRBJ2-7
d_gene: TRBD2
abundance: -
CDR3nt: TGTGCCAGCAGGGGGACTAGCGGCATTGGCGAGCAGTACTTC
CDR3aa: CASRGTSGIGEQYF

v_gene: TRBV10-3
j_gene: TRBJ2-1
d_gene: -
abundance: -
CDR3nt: TGTGCCATCAGTGTTGGAACCTACAATGAGCAGTTCTTC
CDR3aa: CAISVGTYNEQFF

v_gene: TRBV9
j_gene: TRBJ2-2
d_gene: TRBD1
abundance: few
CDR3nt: TGTGCCAGCAGCGTTTCCGGGACAGGGCACACCGGGGAGCTGTTTTTT
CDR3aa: CASSVSGTGHTGELFF

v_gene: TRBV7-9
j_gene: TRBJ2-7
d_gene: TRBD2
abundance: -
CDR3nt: TGTGCCAGCAGCTTAGCGTCAGGACTAGCGGACTACGAGCAGTACTTC
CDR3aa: CASSLASGLADYEQYF

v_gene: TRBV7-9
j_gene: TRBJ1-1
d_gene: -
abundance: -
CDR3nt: TGTGCCAGCAGCTTAGAACAGATGGCCACTGAAGCTTTCTTT
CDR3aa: CASSLEQMATEAFF

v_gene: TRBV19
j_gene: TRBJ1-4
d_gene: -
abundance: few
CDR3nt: TGTGCCAGTAGTATAGAGGTCGACCCTAATGAAAAACTGTTTTTT
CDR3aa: CASSIEVDPNEKLFF

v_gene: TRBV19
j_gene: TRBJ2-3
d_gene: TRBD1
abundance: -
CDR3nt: TGTGCCAGCATGGCACAGGGGCGAACAGATACGCAGTATTTT
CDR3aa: CASMAQGRTDTQYF